This TCR beta chain was sequenced during a study of blood T cell repertoires in COVID-19. V was trimmed by 2 bases and J by 3 bases, leaving 5 bases between them. CDR3 length: 11 amino acids. Germline V CDR1 and CDR2: DFQATT, SNEGSKA (reference sequence). Per the original methods: Using reference gene primer amplification, nucleated cell counts were estimated. This table comes from immunoSEQ multiplex PCR, and its TCRdb copy is limited to in-frame clones, with some not included. V, J and clone size derive from that table, while D and trimming were established from the DNA sequence. This repertoire shows fewer than 450,000 clones, more than 75% found once; its top ten account for more than 5%.

The sequencing sample was made of peripheral blood. The chain has TRBV20-1 and TRBJ2-7; no firm D call. The TCR was taken from a woman in her fifties or sixties with COVID-19, enrolled during active disease. In nucleotides, the CDR3 is TGCAGTGCTAGAAATCTCTACGAGCAGTACTTC. Protein product: CSARNLYEQYF.